This paragraph covers one T cell receptor (beta chain) sequence. The antigen it recognizes is unknown. It has no much larger one-base neighbor in the sample; base qualities were not kept. CDR1 and CDR2 were assigned from the germline V gene as MRHNA and SNTAGT. Relative to germline, V is 5 bases shorter and J is 8 bases shorter, with 18 bases between their ends. The CDR3 covers 14 residues, taking in both the cysteine and the phenylalanine. Of the read, only the CDR3 DNA is kept; its 42 bases are in frame from base 1. TCRbeta CDR3 regions were amplified from genomic DNA by means of the immunoSEQ Assay, a bias-controlled multiplex PCR. For the original study's pipeline: Nucleated cell counts per sample were estimated from amplification of reference gene primers within the assay. To quantify the absolute abundance of each unique TCRbeta CDR3 rearrangement, sequence reads were collapsed and filtered. For each sample, productive Simpson clonality was calculated as the square root of Simpson's diversity index across productive rearrangements. The source is immuneACCESS, and TCRdb retained only in-frame sequences with V and J called. Part of the clones is not carried over; for the studies checked, unresolved V genes explain less than half of this, and the remainder is unexplained. The DNA gave D and trimming, while V, J and clone size come from that table. A total of about 250,000 clones appear in this sample, 85% of them only once. Approximately 9% of the sample goes to the ten largest clones.

The data derive from a study of blood T cell repertoires in COVID-19 (dated by TCRdb to about 2020). Study-wide context: Samples from collaborators originated in the United States, Italy and Spain and spanned both the acute and convalescent phases of COVID-19. The samples were drawn from the first 160 participants of the ongoing ImmuneRACE study and from about 1,200 subjects provided by 6 global collaborators. Sample metadata almost always included a de-identified subject ID, COVID-19 status, age in years and sex. HLA class I and class II types, where available, came from metadata supplied by the sample provider rather than from assay-based typing. A freely available public database, intended as a resource for researchers studying the immune response to SARS-CoV-2, is where the repertoires were released. Deeply sampled blood TCRbeta repertoires from subjects exposed to, actively infected with, or recovered from COVID-19 were included in the dataset. The material from the prospective study consisted of cDNA or gDNA derived from T cells, B-cell-depleted T cells, or PBMCs.

Participants in the prospective study were aged about 18 to 95 years, lived in 24 United States geographic areas, and enrolled through a virtual design. Cohort assignment in the prospective study relied on participant-reported clinical history from a screening survey and a study questionnaire. Mobile phlebotomists in the prospective study collected whole blood, serum and a nasopharyngeal or oropharyngeal swab from every participant. Over a roughly two-month period, participants in the prospective study had the option of providing additional blood draws and questionnaires. Prospective study blood samples were shipped either frozen or at room temperature before DNA extraction. General study outcomes and caveats: Clinical and demographic metadata were provided uncurated, with the amount varying by source and participant.

The TCR originated in a woman in her fifties or sixties with acute COVID-19. The chain was built from TRBV6-4 and TRBJ1-2; TRBD1 is a weak D gene call, 6 bases matching. The specimen sequenced was PBMCs or T cells enriched from blood (not recorded which). CDR3 sequence: CASSPQGGTRGYTF. The DNA sequence follows: TGTGCCAGCAGTCCACAGGGAGGGACGAGGGGCTACACCTTC.